This T cell receptor beta chain was observed in a study of beta chain features in type 1 diabetes. Germline-derived CDR1 and CDR2 are MNHNY and SVGAGI (reference sequence). Trimming removed 5 bases from V and 13 bases from J, with 20 bases in between. This CDR3 spans 13 amino acids. This clone has a handful of counts. The antigen remains undetermined. Study-wide results and caveats: PCR, the amplification step, might favor shorter templates, equally in patients and controls. TCRB repertoires of naive, central memory and Treg cells appeared more similar among patients than among healthy donors.

The study reverse transcribed the entire isolated RNA, so it sequenced expressed TCRB transcripts. The assay was immunoSEQ multiplex PCR, and TCRdb's table has in-frame clones only and misses some. The sample holds around 320,000 clones, 14% seen once. This sequence joins TRBV6-6 and TRBJ1-1; possibly TRBD1 for D (5 bases). Sequences were obtained from central memory CD4+ T cells from blood. The TCR comes from a man aged 25-40 years in good health. The chain's CDR3 is CASSPPGLGKVFF. The CDR3 DNA follows: TGTGCCAGCAGTCCGCCGGGGCTAGGAAAAGTTTTCTTT.